This is a list of T cell receptor beta chains from one sample in a study of human T cells and chemical hapten exposure. Via MiXCR, TCRdb re-called the RACE reads, giving one row per CDR3 protein. The data show under 450,000 distinct CDR3 sequences, nearly 6.5% seen once. Here the sequenced sample was whole blood, taken in connection with sensitization to the hapten diphenylcyclopropenone (DPC). The receptor set was obtained from a woman under 30 with alopecia areata. Some clones in this sample may be carry-over from other donors' samples. Both conserved end residues are part of each CDR3. The D gene is left open where the match is weak. For some rows the clone size is stated as once, few or many, or as a class when expanded; others skip it.

J gene: TRBJ1-5; V gene: TRBV3-1; clone size: many; D gene: .; CDR3 protein: CASSNRDQPQHF; CDR3 DNA: TGTGCCAGCAGCAACCGAGATCAGCCCCAGCATTTT
J gene: TRBJ1-2; V gene: TRBV28; clone size: many; D gene: TRBD1; CDR3 protein: CASSSQGDRGYTF; CDR3 DNA: TGTGCCAGCAGTTCTCAGGGGGATCGTGGCTACACCTTC
J gene: TRBJ2-5; V gene: TRBV6-7; clone size: few; D gene: .; CDR3 protein: CASNDAPRVQETQYF; CDR3 DNA: TGTGCCAGCAATGACGCCCCTAGGGTCCAAGAGACCCAGTACTTC
J gene: TRBJ1-6; V gene: TRBV18; clone size: many; D gene: .; CDR3 protein: CASSLEGSNSPLHF; CDR3 DNA: TGTGCCAGCTCACTGGAAGGATCGAATTCACCCCTCCACTTT
J gene: TRBJ2-7; V gene: TRBV20-1; clone size: .; D gene: TRBD1; CDR3 protein: CSALGQGISYEQYF; CDR3 DNA: TGCAGTGCTCTGGGACAGGGGATTTCCTACGAGCAGTACTTC
J gene: TRBJ2-3; V gene: TRBV3-1; clone size: many; D gene: .; CDR3 protein: CASSQYEGTDTQYF; CDR3 DNA: TGTGCCAGCAGCCAATATGAGGGCACAGATACGCAGTATTTT
J gene: TRBJ1-2; V gene: TRBV5-4; clone size: .; D gene: TRBD1; CDR3 protein: CASSLDRGGDGYTF; CDR3 DNA: TGTGCCAGCAGCTTGGACAGGGGAGGGGATGGCTACACCTTC
J gene: TRBJ1-5; V gene: TRBV12-3/TRBV12-4; clone size: .; D gene: TRBD1; CDR3 protein: CASSPGTGTTQPQHF; CDR3 DNA: TGTGCCAGCAGTCCCGGGACAGGGACTACTCAGCCCCAGCATTTT
J gene: TRBJ2-7; V gene: TRBV6-5; clone size: .; D gene: .; CDR3 protein: CASSHLAGQTYEQYF; CDR3 DNA: TGTGCCAGCAGTCATCTTGCAGGGCAGACCTACGAGCAGTACTTC
J gene: TRBJ2-7; V gene: TRBV27; clone size: .; D gene: .; CDR3 protein: CASSLQGGPYEQYF; CDR3 DNA: TGTGCCAGCAGTTTACAGGGGGGACCTTACGAGCAGTACTTC
J gene: TRBJ2-5; V gene: TRBV20-1; clone size: few; D gene: .; CDR3 protein: CSARDRALLQTQYF; CDR3 DNA: TGCAGTGCTAGAGATCGGGCCCTGCTACAGACCCAGTACTTC
J gene: TRBJ1-2; V gene: TRBV6-5; clone size: many; D gene: .; CDR3 protein: CASSRDGPNYGYTF; CDR3 DNA: TGTGCCAGCAGTCGGGACGGTCCTAACTATGGCTACACCTTC
J gene: TRBJ2-7; V gene: TRBV5-1; clone size: many; D gene: .; CDR3 protein: CASNRDTPRHEQYF; CDR3 DNA: TGCGCCAGCAACCGGGACACCCCACGCCACGAGCAGTACTTC
J gene: TRBJ2-2; V gene: TRBV12-3/TRBV12-4; clone size: .; D gene: .; CDR3 protein: CASSLVRTGELFF; CDR3 DNA: TGTGCCAGCAGTTTAGTGCGGACCGGGGAGCTGTTTTTT
J gene: TRBJ1-1; V gene: TRBV12-3/TRBV12-4; clone size: many; D gene: .; CDR3 protein: CASEPGRGMNTEAFF; CDR3 DNA: TGTGCCAGCGAACCAGGACGGGGCATGAACACTGAAGCTTTCTTT
J gene: TRBJ1-4; V gene: TRBV5-1; clone size: .; D gene: .; CDR3 protein: CASSLVAGGGYGEKLFF; CDR3 DNA: TGCGCCAGCAGCTTGGTGGCAGGAGGAGGATATGGTGAAAAACTGTTTTTT
J gene: TRBJ2-3; V gene: TRBV10-3; clone size: .; D gene: .; CDR3 protein: CAISEFPGRTDTQYF; CDR3 DNA: TGTGCCATCAGTGAGTTCCCCGGACGGACAGATACGCAGTATTTT
J gene: TRBJ1-1; V gene: TRBV7-8; clone size: .; D gene: .; CDR3 protein: CASSLRGLAAEAFF; CDR3 DNA: TGTGCCAGCAGCTTGAGGGGGTTGGCGGCTGAAGCTTTCTTT
J gene: TRBJ1-2; V gene: TRBV5-1; clone size: many; D gene: .; CDR3 protein: CASSLAGQYGYTF; CDR3 DNA: TGCGCCAGCAGCTTGGCCGGGCAGTATGGCTACACCTTC
J gene: TRBJ1-1; V gene: TRBV28; clone size: many; D gene: .; CDR3 protein: CASLQGRTEAFF; CDR3 DNA: TGTGCCAGCCTACAGGGACGGACTGAAGCTTTCTTT
J gene: TRBJ2-7; V gene: TRBV9; clone size: many; D gene: .; CDR3 protein: CASSPKGGQSDEQYF; CDR3 DNA: TGTGCCAGCAGCCCTAAAGGCGGACAGAGCGACGAGCAGTACTTC
J gene: TRBJ1-4; V gene: TRBV2; clone size: many; D gene: TRBD1; CDR3 protein: CASSEVGQGKEKLFF; CDR3 DNA: TGTGCCAGCAGTGAAGTGGGACAGGGGAAGGAAAAACTGTTTTTT
J gene: TRBJ1-3; V gene: TRBV6-1; clone size: few; D gene: .; CDR3 protein: CASSGATGKSGNTIYF; CDR3 DNA: TGTGCCAGCAGTGGCGCTACAGGGAAATCTGGAAACACCATATATTTT
J gene: TRBJ2-6; V gene: TRBV7-2; clone size: many; D gene: .; CDR3 protein: CASSLEWNVLTF; CDR3 DNA: TGTGCCAGCAGCTTAGAATGGAACGTCCTGACTTTC
J gene: TRBJ2-5; V gene: TRBV20-1; clone size: few; D gene: .; CDR3 protein: CSARDIRGHQETQYF; CDR3 DNA: TGCAGTGCTAGAGATATCCGGGGGCACCAAGAGACCCAGTACTTC
J gene: TRBJ2-7; V gene: TRBV5-1; clone size: many; D gene: .; CDR3 protein: CASSPAAHEQYF; CDR3 DNA: TGCGCCAGCAGCCCGGCTGCCCACGAGCAGTACTTC
J gene: TRBJ1-1; V gene: TRBV29-1; clone size: .; D gene: .; CDR3 protein: CSVEDRGPMNTEAFF; CDR3 DNA: TGCAGCGTTGAAGACAGGGGCCCTATGAACACTGAAGCTTTCTTT
J gene: TRBJ2-2; V gene: TRBV2; clone size: .; D gene: .; CDR3 protein: CASSDGVNTGELFF; CDR3 DNA: TGTGCCAGCAGTGACGGGGTGAACACCGGGGAGCTGTTTTTT
J gene: TRBJ2-1; V gene: TRBV28; clone size: many; D gene: TRBD2; CDR3 protein: CASRPSGGSPHNEQFF; CDR3 DNA: TGTGCCAGCAGACCTAGCGGGGGGTCCCCCCACAATGAGCAGTTCTTC
J gene: TRBJ1-5; V gene: TRBV20-1; clone size: many; D gene: .; CDR3 protein: CSASREINQPQHF; CDR3 DNA: TGCAGTGCTAGCCGGGAAATCAATCAGCCCCAGCATTTT
J gene: TRBJ1-1; V gene: TRBV5-1; clone size: .; D gene: .; CDR3 protein: CASSKSTGWETEAFF; CDR3 DNA: TGCGCCAGCAGCAAATCGACCGGTTGGGAAACTGAAGCTTTCTTT
J gene: TRBJ2-2; V gene: TRBV5-1; clone size: many; D gene: .; CDR3 protein: CASSLAAQRGTGELFF; CDR3 DNA: TGCGCCAGCAGCTTGGCTGCCCAGAGGGGCACCGGGGAGCTGTTTTTT
J gene: TRBJ2-1; V gene: TRBV4-1; clone size: .; D gene: TRBD2; CDR3 protein: CASSHPSGGINEQFF; CDR3 DNA: TGCGCCAGCAGCCACCCTAGCGGGGGGATAAATGAGCAGTTCTTC
J gene: TRBJ2-3; V gene: TRBV7-9; clone size: .; D gene: .; CDR3 protein: CASSLDAEGTDTQYF; CDR3 DNA: TGTGCCAGCAGCTTAGATGCTGAGGGTACAGATACGCAGTATTTT
J gene: TRBJ1-5; V gene: TRBV10-3; clone size: many; D gene: .; CDR3 protein: CAISESINQPQHF; CDR3 DNA: TGTGCCATCAGTGAGTCGATTAATCAGCCCCAGCATTTT
J gene: TRBJ2-4; V gene: TRBV27; clone size: few; D gene: TRBD2; CDR3 protein: CASSADGFTSGKNIQYF; CDR3 DNA: TGTGCCAGCAGTGCCGATGGATTTACTAGCGGTAAAAACATTCAGTACTTC
J gene: TRBJ2-1; V gene: TRBV2; clone size: .; D gene: .; CDR3 protein: CASSEAWDVSGQFF; CDR3 DNA: TGTGCCAGCAGTGAAGCGTGGGATGTCTCAGGGCAGTTCTTC
J gene: TRBJ2-7; V gene: TRBV9; clone size: .; D gene: .; CDR3 protein: CASSPPETDEQYF; CDR3 DNA: TGTGCCAGCAGCCCACCGGAGACGGACGAGCAGTACTTC
J gene: TRBJ1-4; V gene: TRBV4-3; clone size: .; D gene: .; CDR3 protein: CASSQTGSPGEKLFF; CDR3 DNA: TGCGCCAGCAGCCAAACCGGGAGCCCTGGGGAAAAACTGTTTTTT
J gene: TRBJ1-2; V gene: TRBV11-2; clone size: .; D gene: .; CDR3 protein: CASSHDGIYGYTF; CDR3 DNA: TGTGCCAGCAGCCATGACGGGATCTATGGCTACACCTTC
J gene: TRBJ2-7; V gene: TRBV11-2; clone size: few; D gene: .; CDR3 protein: CASSLVRRGYEQYF; CDR3 DNA: TGTGCCAGCAGCTTAGTCCGGCGGGGCTACGAGCAGTACTTC
J gene: TRBJ2-4; V gene: TRBV6-2/TRBV6-3; clone size: many; D gene: TRBD1; CDR3 protein: CASSTTGTGERNIQYF; CDR3 DNA: TGTGCCAGCAGTACTACCGGGACAGGGGAAAGAAACATTCAGTACTTC
J gene: TRBJ2-3; V gene: TRBV20-1; clone size: many; D gene: TRBD2; CDR3 protein: CSASSSSGATDTQYF; CDR3 DNA: TGCAGTGCCAGCTCCTCAAGCGGGGCCACAGATACGCAGTATTTT
J gene: TRBJ2-2; V gene: TRBV24-1; clone size: .; D gene: .; CDR3 protein: CATSLPTLRDAGELFF; CDR3 DNA: TGTGCCACCAGTCTCCCGACACTCCGGGACGCCGGGGAGCTGTTTTTT
J gene: TRBJ2-5; V gene: TRBV20-1; clone size: many; D gene: TRBD1; CDR3 protein: CSARSGTGEETQYF; CDR3 DNA: TGCAGTGCTAGGAGCGGCACAGGGGAAGAGACCCAGTACTTC
J gene: TRBJ1-2; V gene: TRBV7-6; clone size: .; D gene: TRBD1; CDR3 protein: CASSSSSGTAYGYTF; CDR3 DNA: TGTGCCAGCAGCTCTAGCTCCGGGACAGCCTATGGCTACACCTTC
J gene: TRBJ2-7; V gene: TRBV7-2; clone size: few; D gene: TRBD2; CDR3 protein: CASSEHIAGGREQYF; CDR3 DNA: TGTGCCAGCAGCGAGCACATAGCGGGGGGCCGGGAGCAGTACTTC
J gene: TRBJ2-7; V gene: TRBV6-5; clone size: few; D gene: .; CDR3 protein: CASRRVSQLGGMEQYF; CDR3 DNA: TGTGCCAGCAGACGGGTTTCCCAGCTAGGAGGAATGGAGCAGTACTTC
J gene: TRBJ1-2; V gene: TRBV7-2; clone size: many; D gene: TRBD1; CDR3 protein: CASSLGWTGGNYGYTF; CDR3 DNA: TGTGCCAGCAGCTTAGGGTGGACAGGGGGGAACTATGGCTACACCTTC
J gene: TRBJ1-4; V gene: TRBV4-3; clone size: few; D gene: .; CDR3 protein: CASSQDPGGSSEKLFF; CDR3 DNA: TGCGCCAGCAGTCAAGACCCGGGAGGATCGAGTGAAAAACTGTTTTTT
J gene: TRBJ1-3; V gene: TRBV9; clone size: many; D gene: .; CDR3 protein: CASSVAPGVDTIYF; CDR3 DNA: TGTGCCAGCAGCGTAGCCCCAGGGGTAGACACCATATATTTT
J gene: TRBJ2-3; V gene: TRBV6-1; clone size: .; D gene: .; CDR3 protein: CASSEAYGVTDTQYF; CDR3 DNA: TGTGCCAGCAGTGAAGCGTATGGGGTCACAGATACGCAGTATTTT
J gene: TRBJ2-1; V gene: TRBV4-3; clone size: .; D gene: .; CDR3 protein: CASSQDPQGLDEQFF; CDR3 DNA: TGCGCCAGCAGCCAAGATCCTCAGGGACTCGATGAGCAGTTCTTC
J gene: TRBJ1-4; V gene: TRBV7-2; clone size: many; D gene: .; CDR3 protein: CASSLRGAELFPTNEKLFF; CDR3 DNA: TGTGCCAGCAGCTTACGGGGGGCCGAATTGTTCCCAACTAATGAAAAACTGTTTTTT
J gene: TRBJ2-7; V gene: TRBV20-1; clone size: few; D gene: .; CDR3 protein: CSARQTLAYEQYF; CDR3 DNA: TGCAGTGCTAGGCAGACCTTAGCCTACGAGCAGTACTTC
J gene: TRBJ2-7; V gene: TRBV27; clone size: .; D gene: .; CDR3 protein: CASSKTLEGGEQYF; CDR3 DNA: TGTGCCAGCAGCAAGACTTTAGAGGGAGGCGAGCAGTACTTC
J gene: TRBJ1-5; V gene: TRBV18; clone size: .; D gene: .; CDR3 protein: CASSLQRPQPQHF; CDR3 DNA: TGTGCCAGCTCACTCCAGAGACCACAGCCCCAGCATTTT
J gene: TRBJ1-2; V gene: TRBV3-1; clone size: .; D gene: .; CDR3 protein: CASSRGIRYGYTF; CDR3 DNA: TGTGCCAGCAGCCGGGGGATTCGCTATGGCTACACCTTC
J gene: TRBJ1-2; V gene: TRBV7-8; clone size: many; D gene: .; CDR3 protein: CASSPSGGHGYTF; CDR3 DNA: TGTGCCAGCAGCCCCAGTGGAGGCCATGGCTACACCTTC